The next 2 T cell receptor beta chains were all read from a single sample in a study of blood T cell repertoires in COVID-19. TCRdb keeps only in-frame clones here, not all; method: immunoSEQ multiplex PCR. Here the sample spans 70,000 to 95,000 clones, roughly 87% being singletons. Sequencing was done on a sample of peripheral blood. These receptors were taken from an older man with acute or convalescent COVID-19.

The J gene is TRBJ2-1, the V gene TRBV29-1; 11 nucleotides match TRBD1. This CDR3 region has 14 residues. The germline gives CDR1 SQVTM, CDR2 ANQGSEA. V lost 5 bases to trimming and J lost 4 bases; unmatched junction nucleotides: 4. CDR3 in amino acids: CSVSGQGDYNEQFF. CDR3 DNA: TGCAGCGTTTCGGGACAGGGGGATTACAATGAGCAGTTCTTC.

The chain links TRBV3-1 (or the pseudogene TRBV3-2) to TRBJ2-7; 8 positions match TRBD1. Germline values: CDR1 LGHDT, CDR2 YNNKEL (reference sequence). Losses at the gene ends were 4 bases for V and 9 bases for J; bases not matched to a gene: 11. The CDR3 length is 14 residues. This CDR3 reads CASSPTAGGTGQYF. For the CDR3, the DNA is TGTGCCAGCAGCCCAACGGCAGGGGGCACGGGGCAGTACTTC.